This is a list of T cell receptor beta chains from one sample in a study of blood T cell repertoires in COVID-19. The assay was immunoSEQ multiplex PCR, and TCRdb's table has in-frame clones only and misses some. The data contain over 200,000 clones, approximately 88% of them singletons. Sequences were obtained from PBMCs or T cells enriched from blood (not recorded which). The receptors stem from a woman aged 30 to 39 who had been exposed to COVID-19. The conserved cysteine and the conserved F or W are not part of the CDR3 here. A D gene is named only where the DNA matches it firmly. Clone size is not always given. Where it is, it says once, few, many or a class for expanded clones.

abundance: .
v_gene: TRBV19
d_gene: .
len: 12
j_gene: TRBJ1-5
CDR3aa: ASSLTPNGQPQH

abundance: .
v_gene: TRBV28
d_gene: TRBD1
len: 14
j_gene: TRBJ1-6
CDR3aa: ASSITGGLGDSPLH

abundance: once
v_gene: TRBV3-1/TRBV3-2
d_gene: TRBD1
len: 12
j_gene: TRBJ1-2
CDR3aa: ASSQQGADYGYT

abundance: .
v_gene: TRBV4-1
d_gene: .
len: 12
j_gene: TRBJ1-1
CDR3aa: ASSQVLEDSEAF

abundance: once
v_gene: TRBV30
d_gene: .
len: 11
j_gene: TRBJ2-3
CDR3aa: AWSVSGTDTQY

abundance: .
v_gene: TRBV12-3/TRBV12-4
d_gene: .
len: 11
j_gene: TRBJ2-7
CDR3aa: ASSLAQYYEQY

abundance: .
v_gene: TRBV7-9
d_gene: .
len: 12
j_gene: TRBJ1-1
CDR3aa: ASSLGQTNTEAF

abundance: .
v_gene: TRBV6-5
d_gene: TRBD1
len: 10
j_gene: TRBJ1-1
CDR3aa: ASHRGDTEAF

abundance: .
v_gene: TRBV10-2
d_gene: .
len: 16
j_gene: TRBJ1-1
CDR3aa: ASSESPQAGLVNTEAF

abundance: once
v_gene: TRBV2
d_gene: TRBD2
len: 13
j_gene: TRBJ2-2
CDR3aa: ASSPLAVNTGELF

abundance: .
v_gene: TRBV6-1
d_gene: TRBD2
len: 16
j_gene: TRBJ2-7
CDR3aa: ASSVSLPGLAGYYEQY

abundance: .
v_gene: TRBV5-6
d_gene: TRBD1
len: 15
j_gene: TRBJ1-5
CDR3aa: ASSLAGGQGDNQPQH

abundance: .
v_gene: TRBV7-7
d_gene: .
len: 13
j_gene: TRBJ2-2
CDR3aa: ASSEEAGLEGELF

abundance: .
v_gene: TRBV5-5
d_gene: .
len: 11
j_gene: TRBJ1-2
CDR3aa: ASSLAGANGYT

abundance: .
v_gene: TRBV9
d_gene: .
len: 14
j_gene: TRBJ1-3
CDR3aa: ASSVVQAASGNTIY

abundance: .
v_gene: TRBV5-1
d_gene: .
len: 11
j_gene: TRBJ2-1
CDR3aa: ASSLMPESEQF

abundance: .
v_gene: TRBV4-1
d_gene: .
len: 11
j_gene: TRBJ2-2
CDR3aa: ASSQGVAGELF

abundance: .
v_gene: TRBV20-1
d_gene: .
len: 11
j_gene: TRBJ2-4
CDR3aa: SASWLAKNIQY

abundance: .
v_gene: TRBV30
d_gene: TRBD1
len: 13
j_gene: TRBJ1-2
CDR3aa: AWRLRDRVGKGYT

abundance: .
v_gene: TRBV7-9
d_gene: .
len: 10
j_gene: TRBJ1-2
CDR3aa: ASSFLTSGYT

abundance: .
v_gene: TRBV5-4
d_gene: TRBD1
len: 14
j_gene: TRBJ2-1
CDR3aa: ASSLLGQGAMYEQF

abundance: .
v_gene: TRBV5-6
d_gene: .
len: 10
j_gene: TRBJ2-7
CDR3aa: ASRSGSGEQY

abundance: .
v_gene: TRBV3-1/TRBV3-2
d_gene: .
len: 13
j_gene: TRBJ1-1
CDR3aa: ASSQAGHLPTEAF

abundance: .
v_gene: TRBV4-2
d_gene: TRBD1
len: 14
j_gene: TRBJ1-2
CDR3aa: ASSPDRGRSFYGYT

abundance: .
v_gene: TRBV5-1
d_gene: .
len: 13
j_gene: TRBJ2-3
CDR3aa: ASSHQGSGTDTQY

abundance: .
v_gene: TRBV7-9
d_gene: .
len: 13
j_gene: TRBJ2-3
CDR3aa: ASSLPLSPGDTQY

abundance: .
v_gene: TRBV6-5
d_gene: TRBD1
len: 12
j_gene: TRBJ1-6
CDR3aa: ASLGTAVEGPLH

abundance: .
v_gene: TRBV15
d_gene: .
len: 12
j_gene: TRBJ2-5
CDR3aa: ATSLGSGGETQY

abundance: .
v_gene: TRBV4-1
d_gene: TRBD2
len: 15
j_gene: TRBJ2-3
CDR3aa: ASSQGPGLAATDTQY

abundance: .
v_gene: TRBV28
d_gene: .
len: 11
j_gene: TRBJ1-5
CDR3aa: ASSRERNQPQH

abundance: .
v_gene: TRBV9
d_gene: TRBD2
len: 14
j_gene: TRBJ2-5
CDR3aa: ASSVVGSGRSETQY

abundance: .
v_gene: TRBV3-1/TRBV3-2
d_gene: .
len: 15
j_gene: TRBJ1-3
CDR3aa: ASSQEREGWIRNTIY

abundance: .
v_gene: TRBV5-4
d_gene: TRBD2
len: 15
j_gene: TRBJ2-1
CDR3aa: ASSPGLGASTYNEQF

abundance: .
v_gene: TRBV4-1
d_gene: .
len: 12
j_gene: TRBJ1-1
CDR3aa: ASSPRQENTEAF

abundance: .
v_gene: TRBV5-1
d_gene: TRBD2
len: 12
j_gene: TRBJ2-7
CDR3aa: ASSRTSGRNEQY

abundance: .
v_gene: TRBV19
d_gene: .
len: 13
j_gene: TRBJ1-4
CDR3aa: ASSITVATNEKLF

abundance: .
v_gene: TRBV29-1
d_gene: .
len: 10
j_gene: TRBJ2-2
CDR3aa: SVSGRTGELF

abundance: .
v_gene: TRBV30
d_gene: .
len: 15
j_gene: TRBJ2-7
CDR3aa: AYRPAGGSLLSYEQY

abundance: .
v_gene: TRBV19
d_gene: TRBD1
len: 13
j_gene: TRBJ2-1
CDR3aa: ASSIEIHRGNEQF

abundance: once
v_gene: TRBV5-6
d_gene: TRBD1
len: 14
j_gene: TRBJ2-5
CDR3aa: ASSFLTGNIEETQY

abundance: .
v_gene: TRBV3-1/TRBV3-2
d_gene: .
len: 12
j_gene: TRBJ2-7
CDR3aa: ASSQETAFYEQY

abundance: .
v_gene: TRBV5-1
d_gene: .
len: 10
j_gene: TRBJ2-3
CDR3aa: ASSLVGETQY

abundance: once
v_gene: TRBV5-1
d_gene: .
len: 12
j_gene: TRBJ1-4
CDR3aa: ASSLGQGREKLF

abundance: few
v_gene: TRBV25-1
d_gene: .
len: 9
j_gene: TRBJ2-1
CDR3aa: ASRSGNEQF

abundance: once
v_gene: TRBV29-1
d_gene: .
len: 9
j_gene: TRBJ2-5
CDR3aa: SVEAGETQY

abundance: .
v_gene: TRBV19
d_gene: TRBD2
len: 14
j_gene: TRBJ2-1
CDR3aa: ASSIGTSGYHNEQF

abundance: once
v_gene: TRBV4-1
d_gene: .
len: 11
j_gene: TRBJ2-1
CDR3aa: ASSRRDENEQF

abundance: .
v_gene: TRBV2
d_gene: .
len: 10
j_gene: TRBJ1-1
CDR3aa: ASISENTEAF

abundance: .
v_gene: TRBV2
d_gene: .
len: 14
j_gene: TRBJ1-4
CDR3aa: ASSDWGSDLEEKLF

abundance: .
v_gene: TRBV7-6
d_gene: .
len: 12
j_gene: TRBJ2-5
CDR3aa: ASSYRQKGETQY